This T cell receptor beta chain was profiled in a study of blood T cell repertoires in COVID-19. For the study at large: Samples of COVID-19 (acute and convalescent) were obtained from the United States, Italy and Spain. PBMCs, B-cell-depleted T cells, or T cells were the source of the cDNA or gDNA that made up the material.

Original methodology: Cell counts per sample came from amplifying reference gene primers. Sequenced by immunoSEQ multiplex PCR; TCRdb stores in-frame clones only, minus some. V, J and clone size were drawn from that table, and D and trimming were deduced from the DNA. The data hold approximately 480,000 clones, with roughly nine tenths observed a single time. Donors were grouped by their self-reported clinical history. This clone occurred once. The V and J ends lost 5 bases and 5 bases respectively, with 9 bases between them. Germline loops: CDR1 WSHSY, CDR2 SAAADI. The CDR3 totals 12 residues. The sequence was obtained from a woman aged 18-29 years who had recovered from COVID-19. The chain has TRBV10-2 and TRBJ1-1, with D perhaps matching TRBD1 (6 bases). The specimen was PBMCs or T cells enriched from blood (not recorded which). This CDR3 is CASSPGQTEAFF. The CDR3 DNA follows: TGCGCCAGCAGTCCCGGACAGACTGAAGCTTTCTTT.